The 7 T cell receptor beta chains in this list originate from one sample, sequenced in a study of blood T cells in healthy people across ages. A second PCR, run for about 7 to 11 cycles, used a sample-barcoded 5' primer plus a J-beta primer mix. Via MiXCR, TCRdb re-called the 5' RACE reads, giving one row per CDR3 protein. Among almost 800,000 distinct CDR3 sequences listed, 58% were seen once. The specimen was blood. These receptors were obtained from a man aged 25 to 40 in good health.

This clonotype was counted a single time. The J gene is TRBJ2-3, the V gene TRBV20-1; D call uncertain. The germline V gene encodes CDR1 DFQATT and CDR2 SNEGSKA (reference sequence). The CDR3 has 15 amino acids. Trimming pared 3 bases from V and 7 bases from J, leaving 20 bases between. The CDR3 here is CSASSVTGPPNTQYF. The CDR3 DNA is TGCAGTGCTAGCTCCGTCACCGGCCCCCCGAATACGCAGTATTTT.

This chain joins TRBV7-6 and TRBJ2-3, with a weak D call TRBD2 (5 bases). V lost 7 bases and J lost 6, with 11 bases in between. The CDR3 sequence is 12 residues long. CDR1 and CDR2 (germline): SGHVS, FNYEAQ. CDR3 protein: CASTSGVDTQYF. The CDR3 bases are TGTGCCAGCACCTCCGGGGTTGATACGCAGTATTTT.

This chain links TRBV20-1 with TRBJ2-3; D may be TRBD2 (5 bases). CDR3 length: 14 residues. Germline V gives CDR1 DFQATT, CDR2 SNEGSKA (reference sequence). Trimming took off 0 bases at V and 4 bases at J, with 11 bases between the two ends. The DNA for the CDR3 is TGCAGTGCTAGAGATGACTATGGCCCAGATACGCAGTATTTT. This sequence encodes CSARDDYGPDTQYF.

This sequence joins TRBV5-1 and TRBJ2-1; weak D call: TRBD2 (6 bases). Germline-derived CDR1 and CDR2 are SGHRS and YFSETQ. With 0 bases removed from V and 0 bases from J, the gap between germline ends came to 13 bases. The CDR3 length is 17 residues. CDR3 nucleotides: TGCGCCAGCAGCTTGGCCCTTCGGCGGGGCTCCTACAATGAGCAGTTCTTC. It specifies CASSLALRRGSYNEQFF.

This chain links TRBV7-3 with TRBJ2-2, with D hard to call. CDR3 size: 14 residues. V dropped 5 bases and J dropped 0 bases, with 7 bases sitting between them. The germline V gene encodes CDR1 SGHTA and CDR2 FQGTGA. CDR3 DNA: TGTGCCAGCAGCACAAACGCGAACACCGGGGAGCTGTTTTTT. This encodes CASSTNANTGELFF. The full variable domain, rest sourced from reference TRBV7-3 and TRBJ2-2, is GAGVSQTPSNKVTEKGKYVELRCDPISGHTALYWYRQSLGQGPEFLIYFQGTGAADDSGLPNDRFFAVRPEGSVSTLKIQRTERGDSAVYLCASSTNANTGELFFGEGSRLTVL.

The rearrangement links TRBV6-2 or TRBV6-3 to TRBJ2-7; 7 positions match TRBD2. Trimming took 8 bases from V and 2 from J; bases not matched to a gene: 6. This CDR3 region has 13 residues. The germline V gene encodes CDR1 MNHEY and CDR2 SVGEGT. In nucleotides, the CDR3 is TGTGCCAGCGGCGGGAGAGAAGCCTACGAGCAGTACTTC. This sequence encodes CASGGREAYEQYF.

The sample holds a few counts of this clonotype. The chain combines TRBV27 with TRBJ2-7; 7 bases are a match to TRBD1. With 6 bases clipped from V and 5 bases from J, the junction kept 10 bases outside the gene matches. This CDR3 has 14 residues. Germline loops: CDR1 MNHEY, CDR2 SMNVEV (reference sequence). The CDR3 DNA reads TGTGCCAGCAGAAAGGGGGCGAACCTCAACGAGCAGTACTTC. Its protein is CASRKGANLNEQYF.